This T cell receptor (beta chain) comes out of a study of T cell changes during pregnancy in multiple sclerosis. TCRdb's table, derived via immunoSEQ multiplex PCR, lists solely in-frame clones and lacks some. The repertoire holds approximately 89,000 clones, with approximately 94% as singletons. Trimming took off 4 bases at V and 0 bases at J, with 10 bases between the two ends. CDR3 length equals 15 residues. Germline V lookup: CDR1 SNHLY, CDR2 FYNNEI. The sample was peripheral blood, taken in the third trimester of pregnancy. The gene calls are TRBV2 and TRBJ1-3, with D tentatively TRBD1 (5 bases). The clonotype comes from a female donor with multiple sclerosis, enrolled in a pregnancy study. In DNA form, the CDR3 reads TGTGCCAGCAGTGGTGCGGGGCCCTCTGGAAACACCATATATTTT. Its translation: CASSGAGPSGNTIYF.